A single sample gave rise to the 13 T cell receptor beta chains below, sequenced in a study of cytomegalovirus exposure and HLA in healthy donors. The PCR used 60 Vbeta and 13 Jbeta primers. Clones were read by immunoSEQ multiplex PCR, and TCRdb kept only the in-frame ones, dropping some. The top ten clones hold roughly 12% of a sample with approximately 100,000 clones, about 80% of them seen once. Source material: PBMCs. Receptors originate from a woman between 40 and 50 years old in good health and CMV-seropositive.

About this clone itself: Different DNA sequences within this sample yield the same CDR3. This sequence joins TRBV5-4 and TRBJ1-2; TRBD1 is a possible D gene (6 bases). Trimming removed 4 bases at V and 2 bases at J, with 9 bases between. CDR1 is SGHNT and CDR2 is YYREEE in the germline V gene (reference sequence). The CDR3 has 13 amino acids. The CDR3 here is CASSPDRNYGYTF. DNA for the CDR3: TGTGCCAGCAGCCCCGACAGGAACTATGGCTACACCTTC.

This chain uses TRBV5-4 with TRBJ2-7; TRBD1 matches 9 bases. Germline V lookup: CDR1 SGHNT, CDR2 YYREEE (reference sequence). Trimming cost V 6 bases and J 3 bases; bases outside gene matches: 7. The CDR3 has 14 residues. CDR3: CASNRDRALYEQYF. In DNA, the CDR3 is TGTGCCAGCAACCGGGACAGGGCCCTCTACGAGCAGTACTTC.

The rearrangement links TRBV7-2 to TRBJ2-3; 9 positions match TRBD2. The CDR3 is made up of 15 amino acids. CDR1 is SGHTA and CDR2 is FQGNSA in the germline V gene. Unmatched junction bases numbered 5, after V lost 2 bases and J lost 5 bases. The CDR3 is CASSLSAGGRDTQYF. The CDR3 DNA reads as TGTGCCAGCAGCTTATCGGCGGGGGGGCGAGATACGCAGTATTTT.

J is TRBJ2-7 and V is TRBV18; D uncertain. Germline CDR1 reads KGHSH; CDR2 reads LQKENI. The CDR3 contains 14 residues. V was clipped by 0 bases and J by 5 bases, with 11 bases between them. The chain's CDR3 is CASSPPYSLHEQYF. The CDR3 DNA reads TGTGCCAGCTCACCACCCTACAGTCTCCACGAGCAGTACTTC.

The chain recombines TRBV27 with TRBJ2-5, with D possibly being TRBD2 (7 bases). The CDR3 length is 15 residues. V was clipped by 0 bases and J by 4 bases, with 12 bases between them. Germline V lookup: CDR1 MNHEY, CDR2 SMNVEV (reference sequence). CDR3 sequence reads: CASSLSGRGGETQYF. DNA of the CDR3: TGTGCCAGCAGTTTATCAGGGAGGGGGGGAGAGACCCAGTACTTC.

The chain joins TRBV18 to TRBJ1-3, with 7 bases that match TRBD1. The V and J ends lost 3 bases and 0 bases, in that order; junction bases with no gene match: 2. Germline V gene sequence: CDR1 KGHSH, CDR2 LQKENI. The CDR3 is 15 residues long. CDR3 protein: CASSPGQLSGNTIYF. CDR3 nucleotides: TGTGCCAGCTCACCGGGACAGCTCTCTGGAAACACCATATATTTT. The entire variable domain, with the rest obtained from reference TRBV18 and TRBJ1-3, is as follows: NAGVMQNPRHLVRRRGQEARLRCSPMKGHSHVYWYRQLPEEGLKFMVYLQKENIIDESGMPKERFSAEFPKEGPSILRIQQVVRGDSAAYFCASSPGQLSGNTIYFGEGSWLTVV.

The chain employs TRBV7-3 and TRBJ2-3; 8 positions agree with TRBD2. This CDR3 has 16 residues. Trimming at V came to 5 bases and at J to 1 base, leaving 8 bases not matched to a gene. CDR1 SGHTA and CDR2 FQGTGA come from the germline V gene. The CDR3 is CASSPASGGGTDTQYF. CDR3 coding DNA: TGTGCCAGCAGCCCCGCCAGCGGGGGTGGCACAGATACGCAGTATTTT. The whole variable domain, remainder taken from reference TRBV7-3 and TRBJ2-3, is GAGVSQTPSNKVTEKGKYVELRCDPISGHTALYWYRQSLGQGPEFLIYFQGTGAADDSGLPNDRFFAVRPEGSVSTLKIQRTERGDSAVYLCASSPASGGGTDTQYFGPGTRLTVL.

V gene TRBV4-1 combines with J gene TRBJ1-1; a possible D gene is TRBD1 (5 bases). V lost 4 bases and J lost 5, with 20 bases in between. The CDR3 contains 16 residues. The germline gives CDR1 MGHRA, CDR2 YSYEKL. CDR3 in amino acids: CASSPLERVRGTEAFF. CDR3 in DNA: TGCGCCAGCAGCCCCCTTGAAAGGGTTCGGGGGACTGAAGCTTTCTTT.

This clone was counted only a few times. This sequence joins TRBV28 and TRBJ1-5, with no clear D. CDR3 length equals 13 residues. Germline V gene sequence: CDR1 MDHEN, CDR2 SYDVKM. V was cut by 4 bases and J by 5 bases, with 9 bases left in between. DNA for the CDR3: TGTGCCAGCAGTTGGATCGGAGATCAGCCCCAGCATTTT. Protein sequence: CASSWIGDQPQHF.

The chain recombines TRBV9 with TRBJ2-3, with TRBD2 matching over 7 bases. Germline-derived CDR1 and CDR2 are SGDLS and YYNGEE. With V trimmed by 0 bases and J by 6 bases, 10 bases remained unmatched. This CDR3 has 16 residues. DNA of the CDR3: TGTGCCAGCAGCGTAGAACAAGCGGGGTACCTGGATACGCAGTATTTT. Its protein product is CASSVEQAGYLDTQYF.

The table lists this clone with a count of one. The CDR3 sequence: CSAIDRDGGNAFF. The DNA for the CDR3 is TGCAGCGCCATCGACAGGGACGGAGGTAACGCTTTCTTT. The rearrangement joins TRBV29-1 to TRBJ1-1, with 7 bases lining up with TRBD1. This CDR3 contains 13 residues. Trimming took 7 bases from V and 11 from J; bases not matched to a gene: 16. CDR1 is SQVTM, CDR2 ANQGSEA, per germline. Complete variable domain (other parts from reference TRBV29-1 and TRBJ1-1): SAVISQKPSRDICQRGTSLTIQCQVDSQVTMMFWYRQQPGQSLTLIATANQGSEATYESGFVIDKFPISRPNLTFSTLTVSNMSPEDSSIYLCSAIDRDGGNAFFGQGTRLTVV.

A single count supports this clone. The chain has TRBV29-1 and TRBJ1-5; no clear D. Trimming took 4 bases from V and 6 from J, leaving 10 bases between them. Germline V CDR1 and CDR2: SQVTM, ANQGSEA. The CDR3 spans 12 residues. CDR3 nucleotides: TGCAGCGTTGGTGACCGGGGTCAGCCCCAGCATTTT. This translates into CSVGDRGQPQHF.

The rearrangement links TRBV2 to TRBJ1-4, with 7 bases that match TRBD1. V was pared by 4 bases and J by 7 bases, with 9 bases of the junction left unmatched. CDR3 length: 15 residues. Per the germline V gene, CDR1 is SNHLY and CDR2 is FYNNEI. The CDR3 reads CASSVGQAIGEKLFF. Here the CDR3 DNA reads TGTGCCAGCAGTGTCGGACAGGCTATCGGTGAAAAACTGTTTTTT.